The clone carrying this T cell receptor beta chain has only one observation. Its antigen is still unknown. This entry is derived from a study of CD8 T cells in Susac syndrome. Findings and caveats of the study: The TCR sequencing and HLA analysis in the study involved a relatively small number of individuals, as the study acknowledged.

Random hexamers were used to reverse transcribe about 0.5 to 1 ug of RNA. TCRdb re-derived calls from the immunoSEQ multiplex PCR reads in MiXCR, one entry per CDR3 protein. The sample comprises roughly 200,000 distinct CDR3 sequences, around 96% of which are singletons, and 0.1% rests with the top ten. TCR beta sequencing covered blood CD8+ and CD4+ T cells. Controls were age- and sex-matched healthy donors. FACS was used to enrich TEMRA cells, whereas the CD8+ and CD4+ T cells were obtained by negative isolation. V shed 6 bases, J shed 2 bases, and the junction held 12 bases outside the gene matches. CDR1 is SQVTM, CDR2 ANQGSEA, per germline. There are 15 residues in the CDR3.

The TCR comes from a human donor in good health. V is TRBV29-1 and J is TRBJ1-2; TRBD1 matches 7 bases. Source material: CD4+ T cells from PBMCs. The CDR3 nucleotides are TGCAGCGTGGCCCGGAGACAGGGACCCAACTATGGCTACACCTTC. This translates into CSVARRQGPNYGYTF.